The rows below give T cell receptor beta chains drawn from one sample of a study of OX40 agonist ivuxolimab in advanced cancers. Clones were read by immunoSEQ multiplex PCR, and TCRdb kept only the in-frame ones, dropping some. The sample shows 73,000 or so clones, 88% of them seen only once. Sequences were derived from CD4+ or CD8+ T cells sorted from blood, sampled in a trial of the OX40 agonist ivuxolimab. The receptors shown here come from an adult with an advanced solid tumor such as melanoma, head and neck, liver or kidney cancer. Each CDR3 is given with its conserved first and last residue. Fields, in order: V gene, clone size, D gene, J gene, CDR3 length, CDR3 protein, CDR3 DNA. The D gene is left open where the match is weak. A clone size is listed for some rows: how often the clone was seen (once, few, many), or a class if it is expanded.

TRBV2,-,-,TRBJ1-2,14,CASSPWTQGDGYTF,TGTGCCAGCAGCCCCTGGACGCAGGGTGATGGCTACACCTTC
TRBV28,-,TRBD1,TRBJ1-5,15,CAASRGRAVSQPQHF,TGTGCCGCGAGCAGGGGGCGCGCAGTCAGTCAGCCCCAGCATTTT
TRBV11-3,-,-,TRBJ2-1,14,CASSPSNVPNEQFF,TGTGCCAGCAGCCCGTCGAACGTTCCCAATGAGCAGTTCTTC
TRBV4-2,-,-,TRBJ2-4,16,CASSQEPGQTKNIQYF,TGTGCCAGCAGCCAAGAACCCGGGCAGACCAAAAACATTCAGTACTTC
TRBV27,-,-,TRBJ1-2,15,CASSFSSALNYGYTF,TGTGCCAGCAGTTTTAGCAGTGCCCTTAACTATGGCTACACCTTC
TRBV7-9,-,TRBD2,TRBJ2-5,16,CASSLRRGALQETQYF,TGTGCCAGCAGCCTTCGGCGGGGGGCTCTCCAAGAGACCCAGTACTTC
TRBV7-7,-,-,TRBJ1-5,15,CASSLDAGGNQPQHF,TGTGCTAGCAGCTTAGATGCAGGGGGCAATCAGCCCCAGCATTTT
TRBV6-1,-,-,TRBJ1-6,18,CASSEATHHRSYNSPLHF,TGTGCCAGCAGTGAAGCCACCCATCACCGCTCCTATAATTCACCCCTCCACTTT
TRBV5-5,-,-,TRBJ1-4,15,CASSLSTGGREKLFF,TGTGCCAGCAGCTTGTCTACCGGGGGACGGGAAAAACTGTTTTTT
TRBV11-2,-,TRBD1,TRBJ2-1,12,CASSPDRGRRFF,TGTGCCAGCAGCCCAGACAGGGGGCGACGGTTCTTC
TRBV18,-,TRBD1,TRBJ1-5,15,CASSPRTGSNQPQHF,TGTGCCAGCTCACCACGGACAGGGAGCAATCAGCCCCAGCATTTT
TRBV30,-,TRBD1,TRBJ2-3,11,CAWGTVDTQYF,TGTGCCTGGGGGACAGTAGATACGCAGTATTTT
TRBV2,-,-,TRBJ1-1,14,CASSGVRGGTEAFF,TGTGCCAGCAGTGGTGTCAGGGGTGGCACTGAAGCTTTCTTT
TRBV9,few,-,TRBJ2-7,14,CASSLDGDSYEQYF,TGTGCCAGCAGTCTAGATGGGGACTCCTACGAGCAGTACTTC
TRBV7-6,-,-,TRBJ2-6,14,CASSFGSGANVLTF,TGTGCCAGCAGCTTTGGATCTGGGGCCAACGTCCTGACTTTC
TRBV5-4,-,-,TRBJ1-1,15,CASSLDRAGDTEAFF,TGTGCCAGCAGCTTGGACAGGGCGGGTGACACTGAAGCTTTCTTT
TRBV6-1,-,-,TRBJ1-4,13,CASSERQGEKLFF,TGTGCCAGCAGTGAACGTCAGGGAGAGAAACTGTTTTTT
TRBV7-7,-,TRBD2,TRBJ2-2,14,CASRRTRNTGELFF,TGTGCTAGCAGAAGGACTAGGAACACCGGGGAGCTGTTTTTT
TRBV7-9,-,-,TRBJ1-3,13,CASRGGAGNTIYF,TGTGCCAGCAGGGGGGGTGCTGGAAACACCATATATTTT
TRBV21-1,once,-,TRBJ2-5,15,CASNPTGTPQETQYF,TGTGCCAGTAACCCAACAGGGACCCCACAAGAGACCCAGTACTTC
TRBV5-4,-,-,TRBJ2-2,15,CASSLRGTNTGELFF,TGTGCCAGCAGCTTAAGGGGGACGAACACCGGGGAGCTGTTTTTT
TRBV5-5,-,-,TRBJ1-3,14,CASSLWRAGNTIYF,TGTGCCAGCAGCTTGTGGAGGGCTGGAAACACCATATATTTT
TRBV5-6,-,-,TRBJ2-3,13,CASSLMGSDTQYF,TGTGCCAGCAGCTTGATGGGGTCAGATACGCAGTATTTT
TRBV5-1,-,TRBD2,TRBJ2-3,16,CASSLMASGYTDTQYF,TGCGCCAGCAGCTTGATGGCTAGCGGGTACACAGATACGCAGTATTTT
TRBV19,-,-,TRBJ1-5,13,CASSISQNQPQHF,TGTGCCAGTAGTATAAGCCAAAATCAGCCCCAGCATTTT
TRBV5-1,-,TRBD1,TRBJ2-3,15,CASSPRTGITDTQYF,TGCGCCAGCAGCCCTCGGACAGGGATAACAGATACGCAGTATTTT
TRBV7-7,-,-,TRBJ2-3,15,CASSDSLRGTDTQYF,TGTGCTAGCAGCGATAGTCTTCGGGGGACAGATACGCAGTATTTT
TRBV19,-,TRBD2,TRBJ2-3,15,CASSIDGREADTQYF,TGTGCCAGTAGTATAGACGGGAGGGAGGCAGATACGCAGTATTTT
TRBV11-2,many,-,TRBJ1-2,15,CASSLDLTGNYGYTF,TGTGCCAGCAGCTTAGATCTCACAGGGAACTATGGCTACACCTTC
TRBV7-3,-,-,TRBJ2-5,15,CASSPRPGDGETQYF,TGTGCCAGCAGCCCCCGACCAGGGGATGGGGAGACCCAGTACTTC
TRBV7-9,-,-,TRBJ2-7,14,CASSAHLQGDEQYF,TGTGCCAGCAGCGCGCACCTACAGGGAGACGAGCAGTACTTC
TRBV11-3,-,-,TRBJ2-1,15,CASSSLASYYNEQFF,TGTGCCAGCAGCAGCCTAGCGTCTTACTACAATGAGCAGTTCTTC
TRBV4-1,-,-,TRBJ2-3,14,CASSHISRPDTQYF,TGCGCCAGCAGCCACATCTCGCGGCCGGATACGCAGTATTTT
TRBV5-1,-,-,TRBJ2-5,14,CASSLSADQETQYF,TGCGCCAGCAGCTTGTCGGCTGACCAAGAGACCCAGTACTTC
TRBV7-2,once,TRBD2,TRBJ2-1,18,CASSLRTSGMGGDNEQFF,TGTGCCAGCAGCCTCCGGACTAGCGGGATGGGGGGGGACAATGAGCAGTTCTTC
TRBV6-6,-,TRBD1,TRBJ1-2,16,CASSSPVGQANYGYTF,TGTGCCAGCAGTTCTCCGGTAGGACAGGCCAACTATGGCTACACCTTC
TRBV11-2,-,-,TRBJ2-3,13,CASSLGRTDTQYF,TGTGCCAGCAGCTTAGGGCGCACAGATACGCAGTATTTT
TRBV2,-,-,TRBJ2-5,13,CASSVTLQETQYF,TGTGCCAGCAGTGTTACCCTCCAAGAGACCCAGTACTTC
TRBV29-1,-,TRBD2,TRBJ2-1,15,CSVGPSGTTYNEQFF,TGCAGCGTTGGGCCTAGCGGGACGACCTACAATGAGCAGTTCTTC
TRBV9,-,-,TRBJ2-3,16,CASSPAPGRSTDTQYF,TGTGCCAGCAGCCCCGCCCCGGGACGAAGCACAGATACGCAGTATTTT
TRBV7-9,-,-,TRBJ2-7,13,CASSKLEQGLQYF,TGTGCCAGCAGCAAACTCGAGCAGGGGTTACAGTACTTC
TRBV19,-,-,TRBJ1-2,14,CASKRDPEYYGYTF,TGTGCCAGTAAACGTGACCCCGAATACTATGGCTACACCTTC
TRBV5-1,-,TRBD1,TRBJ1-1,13,CASRPGQGTEAFF,TGCGCCAGCCGACCGGGACAGGGAACTGAAGCTTTCTTT
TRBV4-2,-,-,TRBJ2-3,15,CASSQASGGTDTQYF,TGTGCCAGCAGCCAAGCCTCAGGCGGCACAGATACGCAGTATTTT
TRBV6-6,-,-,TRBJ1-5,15,CASRPQGGSNQPQHF,TGTGCCAGCAGACCCCAAGGAGGGTCCAATCAGCCCCAGCATTTT
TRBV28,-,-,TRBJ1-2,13,CASTRGGGYGYTF,TGTGCCAGCACACGAGGGGGGGGCTATGGCTACACCTTC
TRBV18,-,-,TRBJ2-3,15,CASSPAVRGADTQYF,TGTGCCAGCTCACCCGCGGTGAGAGGTGCAGATACGCAGTATTTT